A single sample is the source of the 18 T cell receptor beta chains below, sequenced in a study of T cell repertoires in cytomegalovirus infection (dated by TCRdb to the late 2010s). Sequencing used an Illumina HiSeq 1500. Clones were called with MiXCR by TCRdb after fastp trimmed the public reads at Q25, and only in-frame beta chains were retained. When rows share a CDR3 protein, they turn into one entry using the most common DNA and genes. The sample table holds under 350,000 distinct CDR3 sequences, of which more than 8% were seen once. About 3.9% of the sample rests with the top ten. Sample: PBMCs. These receptors were collected from a human donor in good health (CMV status not recorded). Some clones in this sample may be carry-over from other donors' samples.

This clonotype was counted a few times. The J gene is TRBJ2-3, the V gene TRBV30; no reliable D call. The CDR3 is made up of 15 amino acids. V was shortened by 6 bases and J by 1 base, with 17 bases between the two germline ends. CDR1 is GTSNPN, CDR2 SVGIG, per germline (reference sequence). As DNA, the CDR3 is TGTGCCTGCGGTACGGGTGGGTCGGGCACAGATACGCAGTATTTT. Translating gives CACGTGGSGTDTQYF. Filled out from reference TRBV30 and TRBJ2-3, the complete variable domain reads SQTIHQWPATLVQPVGSPLSLECTVEGTSNPNLYWYRQAAGRGLQLLFYSVGIGQISSEVPQNLSASRPQDRQFILSSKKLLLSDSGFYLCACGTGGSGTDTQYFGPGTRLTVL.

This clonotype was detected once. The genes are TRBV4-3 and TRBJ1-2, with D possibly TRBD1 on 5 matching bases. V dropped 0 bases and J dropped 5 bases, with 19 bases sitting between them. Germline V gene data show CDR1 as LGHNA and CDR2 as YSLEER. The CDR3 sequence is 17 residues long. Here the CDR3 reads CASSQDQTGREYYGYTF. DNA for the CDR3: TGCGCCAGCAGCCAAGATCAGACTGGCAGGGAATATTATGGCTACACCTTC.

There are many counts of this clonotype. This chain uses TRBV7-6 with TRBJ2-7; tentative D call: TRBD1 (5 bases). The germline V gene has CDR1 SGHVS and CDR2 FNYEAQ. The V and J ends lost 2 bases and 3 bases respectively, with 17 bases between them. The CDR3 length is 16 residues. CDR3 protein: CASSLSSGQGNYEQYF. The CDR3, as DNA: TGTGCCAGCAGCTTAAGCTCGGGTCAGGGTAACTACGAGCAGTACTTC.

This clonotype has just a few counts. The CDR3 DNA follows: TGTGCCAGCACCCCTGACCCATCTGGGGCCAACGTCCTGACTTTC. This sequence encodes CASTPDPSGANVLTF. The chain carries TRBV6-2 or TRBV6-3 and TRBJ2-6; D is ambiguous. V shed 7 bases and J shed 1 base, with 11 bases lying between them. The CDR3 loop spans 15 amino acids. Germline CDR1 MNHEY, CDR2 SVGEGT.

This clonotype was seen a handful of times. The chain joins TRBV6-5 to TRBJ1-2; 7 nucleotides agree with TRBD1. CDR1 and CDR2 (germline): MNHEY, SVGAGI. The CDR3 is made up of 13 amino acids. V gave up 6 bases and J gave up 7 bases; unmatched junction bases: 8. The CDR3: CASSLIDRVGYTF. The CDR3 nucleotides read TGTGCCAGCAGCCTAATCGACAGGGTTGGCTACACCTTC.

This rearrangement joins TRBV6-5 to TRBJ2-1; 7 positions match TRBD1. Germline-derived CDR1 and CDR2 are MNHEY and SVGAGI. The CDR3 is made up of 13 amino acids. The junction had 0 bases not matched to a gene; V was cut back by 6 bases and J by 1 base. CDR3 residues: CASRQGSYNEQFF. Here the CDR3 DNA reads TGTGCCAGCAGACAGGGGTCCTACAATGAGCAGTTCTTC.

This clonotype was seen many times. The rearrangement uses TRBV12-3 or TRBV12-4 and TRBJ1-2, with D maybe TRBD1 (5 bases). Trimming cost V 5 bases and J 0 bases, with 16 bases left between them. This CDR3 contains 16 residues. CDR3 in DNA: TGTGCCAGCAGTCGGACAAACTCGGCGGCTAACTATGGCTACACCTTC. Amino acid sequence: CASSRTNSAANYGYTF.

The chain links TRBV2 to TRBJ2-2; the D is unclear. This CDR3 spans 14 amino acids. Germline CDR1 and CDR2: SNHLY and FYNNEI. V dropped 1 base and J dropped 3 bases, with 6 bases sitting between them. The CDR3 nucleotides are TGTGCCAGCAGTGAAGGCAGCCACACCGGGGAGCTGTTTTTT. Its protein product is CASSEGSHTGELFF.

With respect to this clonotype: A read error may be the cause here, since a much bigger clone is one base away. This rearrangement joins TRBV7-2 to TRBJ2-6; 8 bases line up with TRBD2. Germline assignment: CDR1 SGHTA and CDR2 FQGNSA. The CDR3 sequence is 16 residues long. CDR3 in DNA: TGTGCCAGCAGCTTCCGGGGGACGGGGGGGGCCAACGTCCTGGCTTTC. Amino acids: CASSFRGTGGANVLAF.

This clonotype has ten or more counts. The chain couples TRBV7-2 to TRBJ2-3; D unresolved. The germline V gene encodes CDR1 SGHTA and CDR2 FQGNSA. The CDR3 covers 12 residues. The germline V and J ends were trimmed by 5 bases and 3 bases, with 6 bases remaining between them. CDR3 DNA: TGTGCCAGCAGCCCCCGTACAGATACGCAGTATTTT. Its translation: CASSPRTDTQYF.

The chain carries TRBV4-2 and TRBJ2-1, with D uncertain. CDR3 length: 17 amino acids. The V end lost 2 bases, the J end lost 9 bases, and 23 bases lay between the germline ends. Germline CDR1 LGHNA, CDR2 YNFKEQ. Written as DNA, the CDR3 is TGTGCCAGCAGCCAAATCGGTGGCGGTCTTGGTCTAGGTGAGCAGTTCTTC. Translating it yields CASSQIGGGLGLGEQFF.

The CDR3 protein is CASSLELSEQFF. The CDR3 DNA is TGTGCCAGCAGCTTAGAATTAAGTGAGCAGTTCTTC. V gene TRBV7-9 combines with J gene TRBJ2-1; D is undetermined. Trimming removed 1 base from V and 9 bases from J, with 7 bases in between. The CDR3 spans 12 residues. CDR1 is SEHNR, CDR2 FQNEAQ, per germline (reference sequence). The variable domain in full, with the rest retrieved from reference TRBV7-9 and TRBJ2-1, is DTGVSQNPRHKITKRGQNVTFRCDPISEHNRLYWYRQTLGQGPEFLTYFQNEAQLEKSRLLSDRFSAERPKGSFSTLEIQRTEQGDSAMYLCASSLELSEQFFGPGTRLTVL.

A few counts support this clonotype. This rearrangement joins TRBV2 to TRBJ2-3; D is tentatively TRBD1 or TRBD2 (5 bases each). This CDR3 region has 17 residues. V lost 7 bases to trimming and J lost 2 bases, with 22 bases between them. The germline CDR1 and CDR2 sequences are SNHLY and FYNNEI. The CDR3 DNA sequence: TGTGCCAGCACACGAGGGGCCTTTGGTCTGGCCACAGATACGCAGTATTTT. Its translation: CASTRGAFGLATDTQYF.

This clonotype has only a few counts. V and J are TRBV12-3 or TRBV12-4 and TRBJ1-6, with D maybe TRBD1 (6 bases). The germline V and J ends were trimmed by 7 bases and 2 bases, with 15 bases remaining between them. The CDR3 runs to 16 residues. The CDR3: CASTIWGDTYNSPLHF. In DNA, the CDR3 is TGTGCCAGCACCATCTGGGGGGACACCTATAATTCACCCCTCCACTTT.

This clonotype has ten or more counts. The chain uses TRBV7-2 and TRBJ2-3; 7 nucleotides agree with TRBD1. Germline CDR1 SGHTA, CDR2 FQGNSA. The CDR3 contains 15 residues. The J segment lost 4 bases and the V segment lost 0 bases, leaving 4 bases of the junction unmatched. CDR3 DNA: TGTGCCAGCAGCTTAGCTAGGGGGCCATCAGATACGCAGTATTTT. Amino acid sequence: CASSLARGPSDTQYF.

The chain has TRBV6-1 and TRBJ1-2; 11 nucleotides align to TRBD1. In germline, CDR1 is MNHNS, CDR2 SASEGT. V dropped 6 bases and J dropped 2; count of bases not matched to a gene: 5. CDR3 length: 15 residues. The CDR3 protein is CASRGQGEWNYGYTF. As DNA, the CDR3 is TGTGCCAGCAGGGGACAGGGGGAATGGAACTATGGCTACACCTTC.

This clonotype was observed a handful of times. The chain recombines TRBV25-1 with TRBJ2-3; maybe TRBD2 (6 bases). The CDR3 is 17 residues long. CDR1 MGHDK and CDR2 SYGVNS come from the germline V gene. V lost 6 bases and J lost 3, with 22 bases in between. The CDR3 reads CASRPSLGGGGTDTQYF. In DNA form, the CDR3 reads TGTGCCAGCAGACCGTCGTTGGGGGGAGGCGGGACAGATACGCAGTATTTT.

This clonotype was counted a few times. This chain links TRBV4-3 with TRBJ2-4; no definite D call. Trimming shortened V by 1 base and J by 0 bases, and 7 bases separated the two germline ends. Germline V gene sequence: CDR1 LGHNA, CDR2 YSLEER. The CDR3 spans 15 residues. The CDR3 DNA sequence: TGCGCCAGCAGCCAAGGAGTCCAAGCCAAAAACATTCAGTACTTC. Translated: CASSQGVQAKNIQYF.